The T cell receptor beta chain described here comes from a study of kidney transplant recipient with SARS-CoV-2 infection. CDR3 length: 14 residues. The V gene lost 6 bases and the J gene lost 0 bases, with 14 bases spanning the gap. Germline values: CDR1 SQVTM, CDR2 ANQGSEA. Using its own MiXCR run on the reads, TCRdb lists one record per CDR3 protein. The table lists approximately 240,000 distinct CDR3 sequences, around 28% of them singletons. In regard to this clonotype: This may stem from a read error, because a much larger clone lies one nucleotide away. This is likely a read error, given that the CDR3 carries no conserved phenylalanine or tryptophan at its end.

V and J are TRBV29-1 and TRBJ1-2; perhaps TRBD1 as D (6 bases). The TCR comes from a young adult male patient who had COVID-19 and was a kidney transplant recipient. Some T cells may be transferred from the graft donor. The sample here was a blood sample, taken at baseline and around day 110 from a kidney transplant recipient. The CDR3 spells CSVGGEGANYGYTL. The CDR3 DNA sequence: TGCAGCGTGGGGGGCGAGGGAGCTAACTATGGCTACACCCTC.